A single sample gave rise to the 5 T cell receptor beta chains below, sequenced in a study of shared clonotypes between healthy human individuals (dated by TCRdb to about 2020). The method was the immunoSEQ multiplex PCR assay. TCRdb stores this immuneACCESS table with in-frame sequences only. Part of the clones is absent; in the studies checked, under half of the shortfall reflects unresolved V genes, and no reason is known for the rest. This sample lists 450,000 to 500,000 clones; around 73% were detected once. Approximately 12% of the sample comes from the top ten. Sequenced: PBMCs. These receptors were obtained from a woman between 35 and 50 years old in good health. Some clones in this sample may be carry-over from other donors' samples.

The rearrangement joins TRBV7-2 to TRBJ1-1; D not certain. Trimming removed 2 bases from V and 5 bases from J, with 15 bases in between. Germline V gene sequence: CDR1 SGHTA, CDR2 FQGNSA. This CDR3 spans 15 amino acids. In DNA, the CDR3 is TGTGCCAGCAGCTTACCCCCCCCCGTACGGACTGAAGCTTTCTTT. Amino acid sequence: CASSLPPPVRTEAFF.

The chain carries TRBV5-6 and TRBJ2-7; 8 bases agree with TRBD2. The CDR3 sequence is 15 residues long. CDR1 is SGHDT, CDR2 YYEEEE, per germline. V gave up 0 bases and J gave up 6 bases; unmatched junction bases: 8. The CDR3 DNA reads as TGTGCCAGCAGCTTGGTTGCGGGAGGTCGCGGCGAGCAGTACTTC. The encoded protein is CASSLVAGGRGEQYF.

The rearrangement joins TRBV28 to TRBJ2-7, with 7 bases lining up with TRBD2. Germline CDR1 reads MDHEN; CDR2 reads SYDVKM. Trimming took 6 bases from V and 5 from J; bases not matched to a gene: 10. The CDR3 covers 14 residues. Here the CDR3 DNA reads TGTGCCAGCAGCCCGACTAGCACCGGTCACGAGCAGTACTTC. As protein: CASSPTSTGHEQYF.

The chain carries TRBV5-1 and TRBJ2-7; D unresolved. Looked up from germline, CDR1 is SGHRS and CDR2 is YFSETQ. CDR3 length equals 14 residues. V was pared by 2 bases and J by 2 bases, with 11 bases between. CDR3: CASSFLDGPYEQYF. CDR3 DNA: TGCGCCAGCAGCTTTCTGGACGGACCCTACGAGCAGTACTTC.

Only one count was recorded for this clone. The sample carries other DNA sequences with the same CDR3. The CDR3: CASTQGAGEQYF. DNA of the CDR3: TGTGCCAGCACACAGGGGGCGGGTGAGCAGTACTTC. The V call is TRBV2, the J call TRBJ2-7; 9 nucleotides align to TRBD1. Germline V lookup: CDR1 SNHLY, CDR2 FYNNEI. V lost 7 bases and J lost 7; bases outside the gene matches: 5. CDR3 length equals 12 residues.